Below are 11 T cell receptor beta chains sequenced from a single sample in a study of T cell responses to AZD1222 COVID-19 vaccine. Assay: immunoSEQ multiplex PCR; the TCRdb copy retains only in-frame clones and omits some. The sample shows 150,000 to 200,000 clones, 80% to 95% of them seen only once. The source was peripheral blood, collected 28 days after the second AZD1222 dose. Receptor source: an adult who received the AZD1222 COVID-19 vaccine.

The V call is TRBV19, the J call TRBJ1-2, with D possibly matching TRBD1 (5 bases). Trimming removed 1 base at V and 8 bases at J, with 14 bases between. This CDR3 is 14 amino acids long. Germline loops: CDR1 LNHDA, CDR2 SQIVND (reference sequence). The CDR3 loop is CASSIVGTRDGYTF. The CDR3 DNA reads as TGTGCCAGTAGTATAGTAGGGACCCGGGACGGCTACACCTTC.

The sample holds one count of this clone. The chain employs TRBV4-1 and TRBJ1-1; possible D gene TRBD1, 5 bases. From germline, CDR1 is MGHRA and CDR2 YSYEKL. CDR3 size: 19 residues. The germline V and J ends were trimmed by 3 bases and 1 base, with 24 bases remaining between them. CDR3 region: CASSHRHDRSKQRNTEAFF. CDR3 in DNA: TGCGCCAGCAGCCATCGGCATGACAGATCCAAACAGAGGAACACTGAAGCTTTCTTT.

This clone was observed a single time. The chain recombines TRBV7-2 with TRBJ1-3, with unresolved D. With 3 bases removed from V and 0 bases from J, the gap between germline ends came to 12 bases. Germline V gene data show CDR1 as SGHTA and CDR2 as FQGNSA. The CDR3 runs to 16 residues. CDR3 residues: CASSFSGGASGNTIYF. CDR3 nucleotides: TGTGCCAGCAGCTTCTCGGGAGGAGCCTCTGGAAACACCATATATTTT.

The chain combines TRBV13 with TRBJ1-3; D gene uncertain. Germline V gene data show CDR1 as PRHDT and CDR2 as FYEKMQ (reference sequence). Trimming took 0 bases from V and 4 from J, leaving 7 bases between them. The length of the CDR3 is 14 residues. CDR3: CASSLGLGGNTIYF. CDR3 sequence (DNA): TGTGCCAGCAGCTTAGGACTAGGGGGAAACACCATATATTTT.

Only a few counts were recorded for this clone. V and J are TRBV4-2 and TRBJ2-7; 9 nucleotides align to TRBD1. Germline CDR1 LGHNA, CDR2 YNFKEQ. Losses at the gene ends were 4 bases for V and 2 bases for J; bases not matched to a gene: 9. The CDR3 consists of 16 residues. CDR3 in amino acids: CASSPEGTGFPYEQYF. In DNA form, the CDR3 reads TGTGCCAGCAGCCCGGAGGGGACAGGGTTTCCCTACGAGCAGTACTTC.

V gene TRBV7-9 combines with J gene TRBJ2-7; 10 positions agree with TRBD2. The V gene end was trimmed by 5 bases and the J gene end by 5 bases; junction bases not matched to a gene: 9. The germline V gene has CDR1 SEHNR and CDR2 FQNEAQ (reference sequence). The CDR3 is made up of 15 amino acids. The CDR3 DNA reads TGTGCCAGCAGCCGGAAGCGGGGGGGCTACGACGAGCAGTACTTC. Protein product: CASSRKRGGYDEQYF.

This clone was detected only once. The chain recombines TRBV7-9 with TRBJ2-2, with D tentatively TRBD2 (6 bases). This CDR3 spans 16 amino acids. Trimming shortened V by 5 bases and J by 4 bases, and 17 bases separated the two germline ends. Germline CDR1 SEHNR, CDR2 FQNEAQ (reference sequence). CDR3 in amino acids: CASSPLGGQITGELFF. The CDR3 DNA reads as TGTGCCAGCAGCCCCCTTGGAGGGCAGATCACCGGGGAGCTGTTTTTT.

CDR3 nucleotide sequence: TGTGCCAGTACCACCCGGGACAGCGGTAATGAAAAACTGTTTTTT. Translating it yields CASTTRDSGNEKLFF. This chain connects TRBV19 to TRBJ1-4, with 7 bases lining up with TRBD1. The junction had 9 bases not matched to a gene; V was cut back by 7 bases and J by 4 bases. Germline assignment: CDR1 LNHDA and CDR2 SQIVND (reference sequence). The CDR3 sequence is 15 residues long.

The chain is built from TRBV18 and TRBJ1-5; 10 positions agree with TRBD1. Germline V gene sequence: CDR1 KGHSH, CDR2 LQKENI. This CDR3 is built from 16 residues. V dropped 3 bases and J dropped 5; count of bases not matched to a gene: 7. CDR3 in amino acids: CASSPGQGMRDQPQHF. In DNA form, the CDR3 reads TGTGCCAGCTCACCGGGACAGGGGATGAGGGATCAGCCCCAGCATTTT.

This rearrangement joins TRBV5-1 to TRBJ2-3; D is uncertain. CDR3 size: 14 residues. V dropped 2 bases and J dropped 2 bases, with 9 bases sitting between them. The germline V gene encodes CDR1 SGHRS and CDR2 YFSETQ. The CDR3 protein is CASSFGWDTDTQYF. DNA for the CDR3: TGCGCCAGCAGCTTTGGGTGGGACACAGATACGCAGTATTTT. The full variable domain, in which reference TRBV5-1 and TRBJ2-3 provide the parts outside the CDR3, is KAGVTQTPRYLIKTRGQQVTLSCSPISGHRSVSWYQQTPGQGLQFLFEYFSETQRNKGNFPGRFSGRQFSNSRSEMNVSTLELGDSALYLCASSFGWDTDTQYFGPGTRLTVL.

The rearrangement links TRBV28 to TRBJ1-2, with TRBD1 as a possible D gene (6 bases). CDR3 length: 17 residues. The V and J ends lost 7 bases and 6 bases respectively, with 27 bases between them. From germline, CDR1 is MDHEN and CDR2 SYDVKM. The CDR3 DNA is TGTGCCAGCACGACGGGGGCGAACCTTTCGGGACAAAATGGCTACACCTTC. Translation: CASTTGANLSGQNGYTF.